These 8 T cell receptor beta chains originate from one sample sequenced in a study of blood T cell repertoires in COVID-19. The protocol was immunoSEQ multiplex PCR, while the TCRdb copy is restricted to in-frame clones and leaves out a portion. The table has about 180,000 clones, 80% to 90% seen once. The sample comprised peripheral blood. These receptors all stem from a man in his fifties or sixties with active or convalescent COVID-19.

In this sample, this clone turned up a few times. V usage is TRBV6-2 or TRBV6-3 and J usage is TRBJ1-1; TRBD1 matches 7 bases. The J segment lost 3 bases and the V segment lost 4 bases, leaving 5 bases of the junction unmatched. Germline V gives CDR1 MNHEY, CDR2 SVGEGT. CDR3 size: 14 residues. CDR3 coding DNA: TGTGCCAGCAGTTCCCGACAGGGAGACACTGAAGCTTTCTTT. Its protein is CASSSRQGDTEAFF.

This chain joins TRBV28 and TRBJ1-5; 7 nucleotides line up with TRBD1. Per the germline V gene, CDR1 is MDHEN and CDR2 is SYDVKM. This CDR3 is 15 amino acids long. V shed 3 bases, J shed 7 bases, and the junction held 9 bases outside the gene matches. The CDR3 region is CASSFPGQVGQPQHF. CDR3 bases: TGTGCCAGCAGTTTCCCCGGACAGGTGGGGCAGCCCCAGCATTTT.

The chain is built from TRBV9 and TRBJ1-1; the match to TRBD1 covers 10 bases. This CDR3 is 18 amino acids long. Germline values: CDR1 SGDLS, CDR2 YYNGEE. V was clipped by 0 bases and J by 4 bases; unmatched bases: 12. The CDR3 reads CASSVGVPGQGSGTEAFF. The DNA for the CDR3 is TGTGCCAGCAGCGTAGGGGTCCCGGGACAGGGGAGTGGCACTGAAGCTTTCTTT.

The rearrangement links TRBV30 to TRBJ2-3, with a weak D call TRBD2 (6 bases). CDR1 and CDR2 from the germline V gene are GTSNPN and SVGIG (reference sequence). This CDR3 contains 15 residues. V shed 2 bases and J shed 1 base, with 13 bases lying between them. The CDR3 loop is CAWSLGLQGTDTQYF. Written as DNA, the CDR3 is TGTGCCTGGAGTTTGGGACTTCAAGGCACAGATACGCAGTATTTT.

The chain joins TRBV10-3 to TRBJ1-2; D may be TRBD1 (5 bases). With 11 bases removed from V and 7 bases from J, the gap between germline ends came to 23 bases. The CDR3 runs 14 residues. Germline loops: CDR1 ENHRY, CDR2 SYGVKD. CDR3 amino acids: CAANSPLGGVGYTF. The CDR3 bases are TGTGCCGCCAATTCCCCTCTCGGGGGAGTTGGCTACACCTTC.

The chain couples TRBV2 to TRBJ1-5, with D possibly TRBD1 on 6 matching bases. CDR3 length: 16 amino acids. The germline V gene encodes CDR1 SNHLY and CDR2 FYNNEI. Trimming shortened V by 1 base and J by 3 bases, and 13 bases separated the two germline ends. CDR3 in DNA: TGTGCCAGCAGTGAAGGGGACACCACATTCAATCAGCCCCAGCATTTT. It is translated as CASSEGDTTFNQPQHF.

J is TRBJ2-3 and V is TRBV7-2, with D perhaps TRBD1 (6 bases). CDR1 is SGHTA, CDR2 FQGNSA, per germline. This CDR3 region has 14 residues. The germline V and J ends were trimmed by 0 bases and 10 bases, with 14 bases remaining between them. The CDR3 bases are TGTGCCAGCAGCTTAGCGGCACATCCAGGGGCGCAGTATTTT. It codes for CASSLAAHPGAQYF.

The chain uses TRBV5-1 and TRBJ1-2, with 7 bases identical to TRBD1. The V segment lost 9 bases and the J segment 3 bases; nucleotides outside the gene matches: 5. The germline V gene encodes CDR1 SGHRS and CDR2 YFSETQ. This CDR3 comprises 12 residues. The CDR3 nucleotides read TGCGCCACCCGGGGGACAGACTATGGCTACACCTTC. Translation: CATRGTDYGYTF.